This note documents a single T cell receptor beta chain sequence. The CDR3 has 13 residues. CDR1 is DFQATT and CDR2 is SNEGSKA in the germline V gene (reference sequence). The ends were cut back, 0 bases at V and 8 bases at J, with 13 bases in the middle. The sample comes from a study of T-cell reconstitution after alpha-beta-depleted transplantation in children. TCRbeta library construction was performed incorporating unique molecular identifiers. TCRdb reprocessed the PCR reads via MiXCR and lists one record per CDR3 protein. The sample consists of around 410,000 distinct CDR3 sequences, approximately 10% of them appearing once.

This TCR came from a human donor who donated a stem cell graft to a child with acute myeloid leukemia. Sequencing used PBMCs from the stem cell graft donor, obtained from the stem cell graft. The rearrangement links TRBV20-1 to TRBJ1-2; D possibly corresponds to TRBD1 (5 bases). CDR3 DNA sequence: TGCAGTGCTAGAGATACAGGATGGGGGGGCTACACCTTC. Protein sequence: CSARDTGWGGYTF.